Following are 8 T cell receptor beta chains from one sample sequenced in a study of monozygotic twins with inflammatory bowel disease. TCRdb reprocessed the 5' RACE reads and stores each CDR3 protein as one record, lacking DNA. The specimen's table records about 350,000 distinct CDR3 sequences. Sequenced: blood. Every receptor here comes from a human donor with ulcerative colitis or Crohn's disease, or a healthy co-twin of an affected twin (not recorded which).

This rearrangement joins TRBV6-1 to TRBJ2-3; TCRdb indicates TRBD2, and absent DNA this call remains unverified. The CDR3 covers 14 residues. The germline V gene has CDR1 MNHNS and CDR2 SASEGT. The CDR3 protein is CASKLAGPPDTQYF.

This chain links TRBV19 with TRBJ2-2; TCRdb indicates TRBD1, and absent DNA this call remains unverified. The length of the CDR3 is 20 residues. Germline CDR1 reads LNHDA; CDR2 reads SQIVND (reference sequence). CDR3 region: CASSTSQGSGWLANTGELFF.

V usage is TRBV2 and J usage is TRBJ2-7; the D call of TRBD2 rests on TCRdb alone, since no DNA is present to check it. Germline CDR1 SNHLY, CDR2 FYNNEI. The CDR3 runs to 14 residues. The CDR3 region is CASRGLREGMQQYF.

This CDR3 is CAWSVSVAGTGGLFF. The chain uses TRBV30 and TRBJ2-2; as DNA is missing, the TRBD2 call by TCRdb cannot be tested. From germline, CDR1 is GTSNPN and CDR2 SVGIG (reference sequence). The CDR3 totals 15 residues.

The chain couples TRBV20-1 to TRBJ2-2; TCRdb's D call, TRBD2, is unchecked because there is no DNA. Germline CDR1 reads DFQATT; CDR2 reads SNEGSKA (reference sequence). This CDR3 is 14 amino acids long. This CDR3 is CSTGRGADTGELFF.

The chain joins TRBV9 to TRBJ1-1; without DNA, the TCRdb call of TRBD1 cannot be checked. This CDR3 comprises 13 residues. Germline CDR1 SGDLS, CDR2 YYNGEE. CDR3 region: CASTPGGTTEAFF.

The CDR3: CAWRVKETQYF. The gene calls are TRBV30 and TRBJ2-5. Looked up from germline, CDR1 is GTSNPN and CDR2 is SVGIG (reference sequence). The CDR3 is 11 residues long.

The chain employs TRBV5-5 and TRBJ2-5. In germline, CDR1 is SGHKS, CDR2 YYEKEE (reference sequence). The CDR3 runs 13 residues. CDR3 protein: CASSLAYQETQYF.